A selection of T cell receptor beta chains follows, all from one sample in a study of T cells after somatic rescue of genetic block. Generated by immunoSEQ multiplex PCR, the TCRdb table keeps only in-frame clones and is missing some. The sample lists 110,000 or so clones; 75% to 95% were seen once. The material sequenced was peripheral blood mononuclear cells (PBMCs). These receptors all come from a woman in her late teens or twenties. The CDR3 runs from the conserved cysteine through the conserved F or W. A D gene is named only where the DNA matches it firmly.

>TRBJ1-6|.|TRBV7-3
CASSLTGTGFSPLHF
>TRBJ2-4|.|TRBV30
CAWSSFPAKNIQYF
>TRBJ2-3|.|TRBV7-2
CASSLEALRRDTQYF
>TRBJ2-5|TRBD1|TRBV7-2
CASSRDRGMETQYF
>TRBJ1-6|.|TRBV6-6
CASVPSGTRDSPLHF
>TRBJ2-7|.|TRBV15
CATSRTTVNYEQYF
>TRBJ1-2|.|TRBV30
CAWSVQTVGIYGYTF
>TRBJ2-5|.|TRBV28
CASSLNQGQETQYF
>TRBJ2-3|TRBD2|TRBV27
CASSLSGGWADTQYF
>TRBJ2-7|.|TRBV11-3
CASSLGHILSYEQYF
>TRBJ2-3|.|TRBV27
CASSFGGGGDTQYF
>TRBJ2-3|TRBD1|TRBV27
CASSSGLWQGVYTDTQYF
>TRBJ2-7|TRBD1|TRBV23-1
CASSQLGDRVNEQYF
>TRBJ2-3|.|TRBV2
CASSLRAPTDTQYF
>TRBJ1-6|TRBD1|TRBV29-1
CSVNEGANSPLHF
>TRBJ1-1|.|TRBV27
CASSFLGIGGHTEAFF
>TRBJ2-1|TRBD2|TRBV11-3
CASSLGASGGVSSYNEQFF
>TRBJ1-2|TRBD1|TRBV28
CASSLGTGGAYGYTF
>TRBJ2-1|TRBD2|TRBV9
CASSVALAGGPYNEQFF
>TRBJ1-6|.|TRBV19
CASSSQGGYRSTYSPLHF
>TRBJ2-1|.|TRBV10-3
CAISGGGHNEQFF
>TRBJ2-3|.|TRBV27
CASSRRTDTQYF
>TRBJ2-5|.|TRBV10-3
CAISEPSGTQYF
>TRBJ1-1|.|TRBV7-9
CASSSGTNTEAFF
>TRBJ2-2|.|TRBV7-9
CASSPTGTKETGELFF
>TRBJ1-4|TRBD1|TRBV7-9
CASREGQGNEKLFF
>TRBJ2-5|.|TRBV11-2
CASSLEQETQYF
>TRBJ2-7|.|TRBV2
CASSEIVSYEQYF
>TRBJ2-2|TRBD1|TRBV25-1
CASAGQGTGELFF
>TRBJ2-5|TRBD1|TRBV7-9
CASRPGQGETQYF
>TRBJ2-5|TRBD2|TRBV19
CASSWTSGRVETQYF
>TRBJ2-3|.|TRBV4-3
CASSPKWDRATDTQYF
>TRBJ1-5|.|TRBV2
CASSHRKGGPQHF
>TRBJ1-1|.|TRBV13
CASSLGTGQMNTEAFF
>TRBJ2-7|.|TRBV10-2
CASSSTATYEQYF
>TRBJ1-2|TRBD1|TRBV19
CASSVAGQGWGGYTF
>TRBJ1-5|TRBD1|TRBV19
CASSMGFGTGTSNQPQHF
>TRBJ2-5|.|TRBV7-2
CASSRRGGRGETQYF
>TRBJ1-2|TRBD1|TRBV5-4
CASSFTRDRSYGYTF
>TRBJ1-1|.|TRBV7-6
CASSLEGSFNTEAFF
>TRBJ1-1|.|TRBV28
CATVLGPNTEAFF
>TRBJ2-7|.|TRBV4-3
CASSQEPEASSYEQYF
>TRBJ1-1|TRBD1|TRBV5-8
CASSYLRTTGTNTEAFF
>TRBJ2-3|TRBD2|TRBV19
CASRGLAGGYTDTQYF
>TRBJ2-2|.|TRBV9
CASRPGSGYTGELFF